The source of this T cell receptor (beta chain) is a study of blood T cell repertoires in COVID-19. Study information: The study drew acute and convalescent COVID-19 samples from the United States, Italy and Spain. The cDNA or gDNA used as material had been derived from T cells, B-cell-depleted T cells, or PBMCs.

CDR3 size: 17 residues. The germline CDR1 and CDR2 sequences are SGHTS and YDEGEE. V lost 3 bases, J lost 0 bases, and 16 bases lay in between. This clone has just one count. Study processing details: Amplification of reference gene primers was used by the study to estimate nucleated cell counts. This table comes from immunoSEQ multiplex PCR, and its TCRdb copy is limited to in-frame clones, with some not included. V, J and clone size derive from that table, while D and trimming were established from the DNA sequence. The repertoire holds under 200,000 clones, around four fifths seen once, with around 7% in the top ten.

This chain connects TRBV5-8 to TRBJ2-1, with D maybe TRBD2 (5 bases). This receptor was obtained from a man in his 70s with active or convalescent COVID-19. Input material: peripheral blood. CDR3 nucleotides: TGTGCCAGCAGCTCTGGTCGGGATTCGAGCTCCTACAATGAGCAGTTCTTC. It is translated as CASSSGRDSSSYNEQFF.